This TCR beta chain comes out of a study of control samples from healthy donors and cancer patients. The CDR3 is 13 residues long. Germline loops: CDR1 LNHDA, CDR2 SQIVND (reference sequence). V shed 1 base and J shed 4 bases, with 7 bases lying between them. Measured with immunoSEQ multiplex PCR; TCRdb has only the in-frame clones, and not every one. The sample lists around 94,000 clones, around 92% occurring once. The sequencing sample was made of blood. This TCR derives from a woman aged 18-35 years in good health. This rearrangement joins TRBV19 to TRBJ2-5; no firm D call. This CDR3 reads CASSIARSETQYF. The CDR3 bases are TGTGCCAGTAGTATAGCGCGGTCAGAGACCCAGTACTTC.